This T cell receptor (beta chain) originates from a study of blood T cell repertoires in COVID-19 (dated by TCRdb to the early 2020s). Background on the whole study: The collaborator samples originated in the United States, Italy and Spain and spanned the acute and convalescent phases of COVID-19. The sample metadata nearly always contained a de-identified subject ID, COVID-19 status, age in years and sex. Deeply sampled blood TCRbeta repertoires from subjects exposed to, actively infected with, or recovered from COVID-19 were included in the dataset. The samples were drawn from the first 160 participants of the ongoing ImmuneRACE study and from some 1,300 subjects provided by 6 global collaborators. The repertoires were released in a freely available public database meant as a resource for research on the immune response to SARS-CoV-2. The prospective study material was composed of cDNA or gDNA derived from T cells, B-cell-depleted T cells, or PBMCs. Where available, HLA class I and class II types were taken from metadata supplied by the sample provider and were not determined by assay-based typing.

The immunoSEQ Assay, a bias-controlled multiplex PCR, was used to amplify TCRbeta CDR3 regions from genomic DNA. The study's own analysis went as follows. Nucleated cell counts per sample were estimated from amplification of reference gene primers within the assay. To quantify the absolute abundance of each unique TCRbeta CDR3 rearrangement, sequence reads were collapsed and filtered. For each sample, productive Simpson clonality was calculated as the square root of Simpson's diversity index over productive rearrangements. Not all clones reach the TCRdb copy of this immuneACCESS table, which keeps in-frame sequences only. Checked studies attribute under half of the gap to unresolved V genes and leave the rest unexplained. V and J calls plus clone size are reproduced from that table; the DNA served to infer D and trimming. Present in this sample are 450,000 or so clones, 70% to 90% of which were seen just once. 0.8% to 0.9% of the sample lies in the top ten.

The CDR3 numbers 15 residues from cysteine through phenylalanine. The CDR3 DNA has 45 bases and is translated from base 1. CDR1 SGHAT and CDR2 FQNNGV were looked up in the germline V gene. Clipping removes 4 bases from V and 1 base from J, with 4 as the unmatched junction base count. At one collaborating source in Seattle, patients were enrolled during active infection and were followed longitudinally through the course of disease. Each collaborating institution followed its own protocols to collect whole blood in K2EDTA tubes. For TCRbeta analysis, collaborators shipped samples as frozen whole blood, isolated PBMCs, or DNA extracted from either of those sample types. Points on this clone: Its target antigen remains unknown. One base away there is no much larger clone; base qualities are not given.

General conclusions and limits of the study: The amount of clinical and demographic metadata varied by source and participant and was provided uncurated.

This receptor was obtained from a man aged 18 to 30 with COVID-19, enrolled during active disease. Material for sequencing was peripheral blood. The rearrangement joined TRBV11-2 to TRBJ1-1, and 9 junction bases match TRBD1. The sequenced DNA is TGTGCCAGCAGCTCCTGGACAGGGGAGAACACTGAAGCTTTCTTT. Its translation reads: CASSSWTGENTEAFF.